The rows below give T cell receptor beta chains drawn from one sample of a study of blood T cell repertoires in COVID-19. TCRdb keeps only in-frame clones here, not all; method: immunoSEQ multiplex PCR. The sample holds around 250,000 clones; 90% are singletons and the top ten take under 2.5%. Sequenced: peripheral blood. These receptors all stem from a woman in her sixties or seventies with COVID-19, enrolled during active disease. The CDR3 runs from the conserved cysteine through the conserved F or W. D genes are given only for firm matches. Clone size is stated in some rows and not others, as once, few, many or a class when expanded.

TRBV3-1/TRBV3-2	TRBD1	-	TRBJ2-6	CASSPRTGRSGANVLTF	TGTGCCAGCAGCCCCCGGACAGGGAGGTCCGGGGCCAACGTCCTGACTTTC
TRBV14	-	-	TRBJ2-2	CASSQDTGFGELFF	TGTGCCAGCAGCCAAGATACGGGTTTCGGGGAGCTGTTTTTT
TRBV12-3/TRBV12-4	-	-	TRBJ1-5	CASSLGASRTQHF	TGTGCCAGCAGTTTAGGGGCCTCGCGAACCCAGCATTTT
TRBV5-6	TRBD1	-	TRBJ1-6	CASSGRRDRGESPLHF	TGTGCCAGCAGCGGAAGAAGGGACAGGGGGGAATCACCCCTCCACTTT
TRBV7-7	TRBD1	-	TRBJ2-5	CASSLGTGGETQYF	TGTGCCAGCAGCTTAGGGACAGGGGGAGAGACCCAGTACTTC
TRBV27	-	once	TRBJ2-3	CASRPRAGGTDTQYF	TGTGCCAGCAGGCCTAGAGCGGGTGGGACAGATACGCAGTATTTT
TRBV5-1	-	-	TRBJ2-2	CASSRQGLNTGELFF	TGCGCCAGCAGCAGACAGGGACTTAACACCGGGGAGCTGTTTTTT
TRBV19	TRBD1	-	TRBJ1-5	CASSGQGRSQPQHF	TGTGCCAGTAGCGGACAGGGTCGGAGTCAGCCCCAGCATTTT
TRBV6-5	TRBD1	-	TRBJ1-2	CASSYQPQGGNYGYTF	TGTGCCAGCAGTTACCAACCCCAGGGGGGAAACTATGGCTACACCTTC
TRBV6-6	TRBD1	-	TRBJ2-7	CASSTTGTGGSYEQYF	TGTGCCAGCAGTACAACCGGGACAGGAGGCTCCTACGAGCAGTACTTC
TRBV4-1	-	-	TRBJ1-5	CASSQLLDIYSNQPQHF	TGCGCCAGCAGCCAATTGTTAGACATCTATAGCAATCAGCCCCAGCATTTT
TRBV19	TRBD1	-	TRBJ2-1	CASSPQGYNEQFF	TGTGCCAGTAGTCCACAGGGGTACAATGAGCAGTTCTTC
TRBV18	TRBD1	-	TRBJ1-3	CASSPRATGYLSGNTIYF	TGTGCCAGCTCACCCCGGGCGACAGGGTATCTCTCTGGAAACACCATATATTTT
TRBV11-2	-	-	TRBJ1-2	CASSLGSYGYTF	TGTGCCAGCAGCTTGGGCAGCTATGGCTACACCTTC
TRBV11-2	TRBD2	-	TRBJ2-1	CASSSHHSGGALGEQFF	TGTGCCAGCAGCTCCCACCATAGCGGGGGGGCCTTGGGTGAGCAGTTCTTC
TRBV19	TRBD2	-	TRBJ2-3	CASSISSGVSTDTQYF	TGTGCCAGTAGTATCTCTAGCGGGGTTAGCACAGATACGCAGTATTTT
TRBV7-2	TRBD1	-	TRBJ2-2	CASSIRDRGAGELFF	TGTGCCAGCAGCATACGGGACAGGGGAGCCGGGGAGCTGTTTTTT
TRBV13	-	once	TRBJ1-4	CASSPGHFNEKLFF	TGTGCCAGCAGCCCGGGACACTTTAATGAAAAACTGTTTTTT
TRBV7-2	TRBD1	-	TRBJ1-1	CASSGMTGGYGAFF	TGTGCCAGCAGCGGAATGACAGGGGGCTACGGAGCTTTCTTT
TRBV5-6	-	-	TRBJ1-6	CASSLVGGGLDSPLHF	TGTGCCAGCAGCTTGGTGGGCGGGGGCCTCGATTCACCCCTCCACTTT
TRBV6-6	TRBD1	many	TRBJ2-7	CASRSQGALDEQYF	TGTGCCAGCAGAAGTCAGGGGGCCCTCGACGAGCAGTACTTC
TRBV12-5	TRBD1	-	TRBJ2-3	CASGNDRVTDTQYF	TGTGCTAGTGGAAATGACAGGGTCACAGATACGCAGTATTTT
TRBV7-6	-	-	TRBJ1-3	CASSLYPRGRSDSGNTIYF	TGTGCCAGCAGCTTATACCCCCGTGGCCGGAGCGACAGTGGAAACACCATATATTTT
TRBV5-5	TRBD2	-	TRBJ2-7	CASSLGAGASYEQYF	TGTGCCAGCAGCTTAGGAGCGGGGGCCAGCTACGAGCAGTACTTC
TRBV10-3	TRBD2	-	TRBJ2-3	CAISESIFGGGGTDTQYF	TGTGCCATCAGTGAGTCGATCTTTGGTGGGGGGGGCACAGATACGCAGTATTTT